The following is a T cell receptor beta chain sequence with its context. These data belong to a study of blood T cell repertoires in COVID-19. Study-wide background: Spain, Italy and the United States supplied samples that represented acute and convalescent COVID-19.

V lost 7 bases and J 3 bases, leaving 12 bases between the germline ends. Germline CDR1 reads SQVTM; CDR2 reads ANQGSEA. The CDR3 is 12 residues long. Cohort 3 recovered donors had two negative PCRs, clearance, or symptom resolution. Per the study methods: Reference gene primer amplification in the assay estimated nucleated cell counts. TCRdb's copy holds only in-frame clones and misses some; the assay was immunoSEQ multiplex PCR. The V and J calls and the clone size are those of that table, but D and trimming were determined from the DNA. The sample lists 250,000 to 350,000 clones, around 85% occurring once.

The sequence was collected from a woman aged 25 to 39 who had recovered from COVID-19. The specimen was PBMCs or T cells enriched from blood (not recorded which). The rearrangement links TRBV29-1 to TRBJ1-2, with unresolved D. This CDR3 reads CSATRRDYGYTF. CDR3 nucleotides: TGCAGCGCAACTAGACGTGACTATGGCTACACCTTC.